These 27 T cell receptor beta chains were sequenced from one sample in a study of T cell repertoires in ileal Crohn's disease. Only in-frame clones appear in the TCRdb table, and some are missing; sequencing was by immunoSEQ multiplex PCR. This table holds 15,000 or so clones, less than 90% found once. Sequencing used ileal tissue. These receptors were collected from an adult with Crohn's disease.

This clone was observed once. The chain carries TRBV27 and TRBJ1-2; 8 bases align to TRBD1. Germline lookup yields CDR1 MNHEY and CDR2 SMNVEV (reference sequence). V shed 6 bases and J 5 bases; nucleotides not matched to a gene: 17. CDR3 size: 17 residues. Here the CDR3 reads CASSLTPQGARSYGYTF. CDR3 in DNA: TGTGCCAGCAGCCTAACCCCCCAGGGGGCGAGGTCGTATGGCTACACCTTC.

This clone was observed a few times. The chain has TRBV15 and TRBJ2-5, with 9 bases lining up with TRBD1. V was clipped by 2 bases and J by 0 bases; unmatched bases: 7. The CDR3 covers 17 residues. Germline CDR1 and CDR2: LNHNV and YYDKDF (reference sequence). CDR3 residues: CATSRRGQGRYQETQYF. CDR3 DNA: TGTGCCACCAGCAGACGGGGACAGGGACGTTACCAAGAGACCCAGTACTTC.

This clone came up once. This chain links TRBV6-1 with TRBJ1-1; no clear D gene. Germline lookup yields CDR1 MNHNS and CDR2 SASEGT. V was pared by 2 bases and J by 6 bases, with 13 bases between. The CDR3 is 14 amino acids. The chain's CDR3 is CASSEWRAEAEAFF. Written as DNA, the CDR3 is TGTGCCAGCAGTGAATGGAGGGCGGAGGCTGAAGCTTTCTTT.

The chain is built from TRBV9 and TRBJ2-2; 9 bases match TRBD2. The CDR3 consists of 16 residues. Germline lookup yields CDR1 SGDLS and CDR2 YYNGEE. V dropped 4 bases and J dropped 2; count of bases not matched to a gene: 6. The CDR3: CASSPRLAVNTGELFF. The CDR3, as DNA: TGTGCCAGCAGCCCCCGACTAGCGGTAAACACCGGGGAGCTGTTTTTT.

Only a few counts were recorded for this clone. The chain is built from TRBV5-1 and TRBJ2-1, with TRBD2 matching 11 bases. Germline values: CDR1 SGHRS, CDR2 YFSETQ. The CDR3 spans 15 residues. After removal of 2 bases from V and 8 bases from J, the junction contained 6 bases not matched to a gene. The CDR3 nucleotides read TGCGCCAGCAGCTTAACCGGGACTAGCGGCCATGAGCAGTTCTTC. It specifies CASSLTGTSGHEQFF. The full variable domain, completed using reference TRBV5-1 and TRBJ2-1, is KAGVTQTPRYLIKTRGQQVTLSCSPISGHRSVSWYQQTPGQGLQFLFEYFSETQRNKGNFPGRFSGRQFSNSRSEMNVSTLELGDSALYLCASSLTGTSGHEQFFGPGTRLTVL.

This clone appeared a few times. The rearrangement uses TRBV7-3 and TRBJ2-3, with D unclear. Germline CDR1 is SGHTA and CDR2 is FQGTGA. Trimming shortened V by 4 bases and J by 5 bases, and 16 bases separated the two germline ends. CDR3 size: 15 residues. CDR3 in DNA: TGTGCCAGCAGCTCCGTCCCGACGGAGAGAGATACGCAGTATTTT. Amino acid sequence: CASSSVPTERDTQYF. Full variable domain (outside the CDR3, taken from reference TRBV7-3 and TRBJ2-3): GAGVSQTPSNKVTEKGKYVELRCDPISGHTALYWYRQSLGQGPEFLIYFQGTGAADDSGLPNDRFFAVRPEGSVSTLKIQRTERGDSAVYLCASSSVPTERDTQYFGPGTRLTVL.

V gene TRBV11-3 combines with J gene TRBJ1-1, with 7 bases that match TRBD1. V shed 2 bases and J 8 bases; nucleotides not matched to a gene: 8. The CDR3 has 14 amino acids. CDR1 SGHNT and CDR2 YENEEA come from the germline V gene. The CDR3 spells CASSLRGRGEEAFF. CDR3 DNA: TGTGCCAGCAGCTTAAGGGGGCGCGGGGAGGAAGCTTTCTTT.

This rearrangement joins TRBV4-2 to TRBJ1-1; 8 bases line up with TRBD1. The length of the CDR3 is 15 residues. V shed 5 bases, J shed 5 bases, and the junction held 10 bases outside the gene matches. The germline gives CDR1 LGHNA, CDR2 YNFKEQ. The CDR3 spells CASSAYRGGVTEAFF. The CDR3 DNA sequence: TGTGCCAGCAGCGCGTACAGGGGGGGGGTTACTGAAGCTTTCTTT.

DNA for the CDR3: TGTGCCAGCAGCAATCCCGGGTCCCACGGCACTGAAGCTTTCTTT. This sequence encodes CASSNPGSHGTEAFF. The V gene is TRBV5-6, the J gene TRBJ1-1; D uncertain. Germline CDR1 reads SGHDT; CDR2 reads YYEEEE. Trimming took 4 bases from V and 4 from J, leaving 17 bases between them. The CDR3 loop spans 15 amino acids.

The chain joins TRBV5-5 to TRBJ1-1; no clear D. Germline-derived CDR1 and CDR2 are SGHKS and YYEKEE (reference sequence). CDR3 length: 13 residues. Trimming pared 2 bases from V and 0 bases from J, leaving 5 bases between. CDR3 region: CASSFSVNTEAFF. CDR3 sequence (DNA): TGTGCCAGCAGCTTCAGTGTGAACACTGAAGCTTTCTTT.

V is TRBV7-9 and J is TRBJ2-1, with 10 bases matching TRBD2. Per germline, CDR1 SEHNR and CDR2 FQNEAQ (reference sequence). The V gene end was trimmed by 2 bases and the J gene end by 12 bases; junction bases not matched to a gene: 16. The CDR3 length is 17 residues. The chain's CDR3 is CASSLFSGGPAGGSQFF. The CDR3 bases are TGTGCCAGCAGCTTATTTAGCGGGGGGCCCGCGGGGGGTTCGCAGTTCTTC.

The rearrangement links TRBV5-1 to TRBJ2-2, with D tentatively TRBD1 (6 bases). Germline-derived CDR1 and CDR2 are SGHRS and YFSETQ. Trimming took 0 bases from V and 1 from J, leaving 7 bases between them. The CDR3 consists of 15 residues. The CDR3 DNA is TGCGCCAGCAGCTTGGTGGGACAGAACACCGGGGAGCTGTTTTTT. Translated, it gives CASSLVGQNTGELFF.

The CDR3 DNA follows: TGTGCCAGCAGTGAAATTCGCTCGTATAGCTTTTCACCCCTCCACTTT. It encodes CASSEIRSYSFSPLHF. V usage is TRBV6-1 and J usage is TRBJ1-6; D gene ambiguous. This CDR3 is built from 16 residues. The germline V and J ends were trimmed by 2 bases and 9 bases, with 17 bases remaining between them. Germline CDR1 reads MNHNS; CDR2 reads SASEGT.

The CDR3 bases are TGTGCCAGCCTTGGACAGGGTGGTTACGAGCAGTACTTC. This translates into CASLGQGGYEQYF. The rearrangement uses TRBV6-7 and TRBJ2-7; 8 nucleotides line up with TRBD1. TRBV6-7 is identified as an open reading frame with a role that is uncertain. Trimming cost V 8 bases and J 4 bases; bases outside gene matches: 7. This CDR3 contains 13 residues.

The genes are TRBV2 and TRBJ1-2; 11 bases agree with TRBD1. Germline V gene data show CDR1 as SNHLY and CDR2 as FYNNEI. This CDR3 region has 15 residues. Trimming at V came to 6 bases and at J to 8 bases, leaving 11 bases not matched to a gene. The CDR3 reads CASRETGQGVRGYTF. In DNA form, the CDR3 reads TGTGCCAGCAGGGAGACGGGACAGGGGGTCCGGGGCTACACCTTC.

CDR3 region: CASSQDPGGLYEQYF. The CDR3, as DNA: TGCGCCAGCAGCCAAGACCCAGGGGGCTTGTACGAGCAGTACTTC. The chain combines TRBV4-1 with TRBJ2-7; 8 bases line up with TRBD1. J lost 4 bases, V lost 0 bases, and 5 bases had no gene match. This CDR3 has 15 amino acids. Per the germline V gene, CDR1 is MGHRA and CDR2 is YSYEKL.

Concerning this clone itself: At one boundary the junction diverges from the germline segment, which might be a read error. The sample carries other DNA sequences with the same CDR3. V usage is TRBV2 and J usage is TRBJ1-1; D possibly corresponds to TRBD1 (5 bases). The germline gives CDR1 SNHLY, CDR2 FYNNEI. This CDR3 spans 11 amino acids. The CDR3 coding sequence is TGTGCCAGCAGGCGGGGCCCTGAAGCCTTCTTT. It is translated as CASRRGPEAFF.

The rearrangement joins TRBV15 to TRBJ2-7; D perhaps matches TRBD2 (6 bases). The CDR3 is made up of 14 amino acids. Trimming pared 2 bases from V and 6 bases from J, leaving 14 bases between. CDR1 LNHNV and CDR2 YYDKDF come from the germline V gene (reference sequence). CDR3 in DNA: TGTGCCACCAGCAGAACCGGCCGGGACTCCGAGCAGTACTTC. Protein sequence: CATSRTGRDSEQYF.

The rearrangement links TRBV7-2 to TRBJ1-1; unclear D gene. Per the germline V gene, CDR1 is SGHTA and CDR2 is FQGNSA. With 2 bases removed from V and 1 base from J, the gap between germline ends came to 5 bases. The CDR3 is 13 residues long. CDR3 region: CASSLSGNTEAFF. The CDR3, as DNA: TGTGCCAGCAGCTTATCCGGGAACACTGAAGCTTTCTTT.

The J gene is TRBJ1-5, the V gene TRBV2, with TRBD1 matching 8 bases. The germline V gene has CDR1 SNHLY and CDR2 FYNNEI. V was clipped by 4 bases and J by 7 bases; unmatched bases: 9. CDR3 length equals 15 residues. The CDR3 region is CASSGAGGTGQPQHF. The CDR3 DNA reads TGTGCCAGCAGTGGGGCAGGGGGCACAGGGCAGCCCCAGCATTTT.

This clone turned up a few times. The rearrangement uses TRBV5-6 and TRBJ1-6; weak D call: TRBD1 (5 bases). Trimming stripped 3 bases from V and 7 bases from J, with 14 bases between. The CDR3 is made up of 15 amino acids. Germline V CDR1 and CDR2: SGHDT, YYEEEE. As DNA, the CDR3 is TGTGCCAGCAGCTCTGTCGGGGGTCTAAATTCACCCCTCCACTTT. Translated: CASSSVGGLNSPLHF. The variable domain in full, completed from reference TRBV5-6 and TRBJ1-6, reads DAGVTQSPTHLIKTRGQQVTLRCSPKSGHDTVSWYQQALGQGPQFIFQYYEEEERQRGNFPDRFSGHQFPNYSSELNVNALLLGDSALYLCASSSVGGLNSPLHFGNGTRLTVT.

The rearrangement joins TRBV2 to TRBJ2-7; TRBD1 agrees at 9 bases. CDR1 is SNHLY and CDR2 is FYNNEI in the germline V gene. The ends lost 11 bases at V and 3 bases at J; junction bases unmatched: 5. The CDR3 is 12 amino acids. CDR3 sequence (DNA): TGTGCCTCACGACAGGGGGTCTACGAGCAGTACTTC. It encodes CASRQGVYEQYF.

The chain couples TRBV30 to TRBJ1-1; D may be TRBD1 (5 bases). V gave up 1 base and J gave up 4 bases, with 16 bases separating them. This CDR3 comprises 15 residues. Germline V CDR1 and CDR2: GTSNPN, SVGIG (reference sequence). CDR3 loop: CAWSGRTWGGTEAFF. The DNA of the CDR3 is TGTGCCTGGAGTGGCCGTACTTGGGGGGGCACTGAAGCTTTCTTT.

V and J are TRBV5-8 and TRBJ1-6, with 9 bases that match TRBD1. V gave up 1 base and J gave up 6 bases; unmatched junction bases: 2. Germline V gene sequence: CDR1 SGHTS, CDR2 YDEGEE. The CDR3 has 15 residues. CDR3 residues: CASSLWDRANSPLHF. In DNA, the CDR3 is TGTGCCAGCAGCTTGTGGGACAGGGCTAATTCACCCCTCCACTTT.

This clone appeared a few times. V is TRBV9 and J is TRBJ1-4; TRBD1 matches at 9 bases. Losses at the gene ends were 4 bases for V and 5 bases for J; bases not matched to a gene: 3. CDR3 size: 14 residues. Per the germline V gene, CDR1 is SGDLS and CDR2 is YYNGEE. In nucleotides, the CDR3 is TGTGCCAGCAGCACCGGGACAGGGAATGAAAAACTGTTTTTT. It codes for CASSTGTGNEKLFF.

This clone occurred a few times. The CDR3 protein is CASSQEAGGGNTIYF. CDR3 DNA sequence: TGTGCCAGCAGCCAAGAGGCAGGGGGAGGAAACACCATATATTTT. This chain connects TRBV4-2 to TRBJ1-3, with 7 bases fitting TRBD1. This CDR3 is 15 amino acids long. The trim removed 0 bases at V and 4 bases at J, leaving 3 bases unmatched. CDR1 LGHNA and CDR2 YNFKEQ come from the germline V gene.

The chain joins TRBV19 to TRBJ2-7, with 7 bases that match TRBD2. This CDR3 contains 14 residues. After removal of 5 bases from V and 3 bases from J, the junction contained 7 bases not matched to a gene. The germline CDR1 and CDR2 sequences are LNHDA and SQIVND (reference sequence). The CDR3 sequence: CASSLGGNLYEQYF. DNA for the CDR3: TGTGCCAGTAGTCTGGGGGGGAATCTCTACGAGCAGTACTTC.